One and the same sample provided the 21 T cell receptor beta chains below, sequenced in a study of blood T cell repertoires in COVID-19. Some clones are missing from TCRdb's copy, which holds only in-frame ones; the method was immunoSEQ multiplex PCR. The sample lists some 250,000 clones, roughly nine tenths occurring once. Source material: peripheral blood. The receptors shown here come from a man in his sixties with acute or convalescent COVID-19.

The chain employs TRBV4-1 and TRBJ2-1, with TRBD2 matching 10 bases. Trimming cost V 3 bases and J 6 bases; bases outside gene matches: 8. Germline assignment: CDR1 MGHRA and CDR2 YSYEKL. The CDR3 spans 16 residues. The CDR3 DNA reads TGCGCCAGCAGCCACAGAGAGGGACTAGCGAGCAATGAGCAGTTCTTC. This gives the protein CASSHREGLASNEQFF.

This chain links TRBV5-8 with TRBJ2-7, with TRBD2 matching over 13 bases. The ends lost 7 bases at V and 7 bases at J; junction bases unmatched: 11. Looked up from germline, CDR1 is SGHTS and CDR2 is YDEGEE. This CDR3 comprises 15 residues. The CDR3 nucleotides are TGTGCCAGCCTCGGGACTAGCGGGATTGGGGGTGAGCAGTACTTC. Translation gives CASLGTSGIGGEQYF.

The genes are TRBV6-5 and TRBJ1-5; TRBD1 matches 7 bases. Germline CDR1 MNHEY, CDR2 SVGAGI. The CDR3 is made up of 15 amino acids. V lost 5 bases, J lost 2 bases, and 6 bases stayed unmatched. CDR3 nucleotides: TGTGCCAGCAGTCAAACAGGGGTCGGCAATCAGCCCCAGCATTTT. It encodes CASSQTGVGNQPQHF.

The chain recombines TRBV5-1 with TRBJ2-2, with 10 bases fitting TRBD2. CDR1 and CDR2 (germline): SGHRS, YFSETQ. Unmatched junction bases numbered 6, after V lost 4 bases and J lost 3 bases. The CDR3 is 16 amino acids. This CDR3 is CASSLLAGGDTGELFF. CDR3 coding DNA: TGCGCCAGCAGCCTGTTAGCGGGAGGAGACACCGGGGAGCTGTTTTTT.

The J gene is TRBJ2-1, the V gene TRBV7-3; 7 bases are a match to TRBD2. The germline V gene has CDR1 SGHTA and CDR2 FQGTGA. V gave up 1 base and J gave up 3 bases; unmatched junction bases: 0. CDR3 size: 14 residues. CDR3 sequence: CASSLRTSYNEQFF. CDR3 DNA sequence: TGTGCCAGCAGCTTAAGGACTAGCTACAATGAGCAGTTCTTC. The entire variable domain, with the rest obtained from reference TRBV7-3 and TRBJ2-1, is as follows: GAGVSQTPSNKVTEKGKYVELRCDPISGHTALYWYRQSLGQGPEFLIYFQGTGAADDSGLPNDRFFAVRPEGSVSTLKIQRTERGDSAVYLCASSLRTSYNEQFFGPGTRLTVL.

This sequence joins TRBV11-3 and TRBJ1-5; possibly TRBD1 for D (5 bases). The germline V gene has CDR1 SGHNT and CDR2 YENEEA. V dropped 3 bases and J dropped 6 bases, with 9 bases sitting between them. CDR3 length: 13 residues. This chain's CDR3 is CASSFREGQPQHF. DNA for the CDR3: TGTGCCAGCAGCTTCAGGGAAGGTCAGCCCCAGCATTTT. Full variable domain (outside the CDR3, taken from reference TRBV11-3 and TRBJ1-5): EAGVVQSPRYKIIEKKQPVAFWCNPISGHNTLYWYLQNLGQGPELLIRYENEEAVDDSQLPKDRFSAERLKGVDSTLKIQPAELGDSAVYLCASSFREGQPQHFGDGTRLSIL.

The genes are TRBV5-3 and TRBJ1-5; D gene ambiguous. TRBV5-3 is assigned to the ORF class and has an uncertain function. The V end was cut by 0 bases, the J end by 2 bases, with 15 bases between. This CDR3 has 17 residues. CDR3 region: CARSLAHGEGGNQPQHF. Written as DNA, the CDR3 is TGTGCCAGAAGCTTGGCACACGGGGAGGGCGGCAATCAGCCCCAGCATTTT.

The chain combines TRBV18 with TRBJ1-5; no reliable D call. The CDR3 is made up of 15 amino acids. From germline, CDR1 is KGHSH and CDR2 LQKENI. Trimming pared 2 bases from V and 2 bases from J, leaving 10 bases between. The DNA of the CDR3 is TGTGCCAGCTCACCAGCAGGCGGGGGCAATCAGCCCCAGCATTTT. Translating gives CASSPAGGGNQPQHF.

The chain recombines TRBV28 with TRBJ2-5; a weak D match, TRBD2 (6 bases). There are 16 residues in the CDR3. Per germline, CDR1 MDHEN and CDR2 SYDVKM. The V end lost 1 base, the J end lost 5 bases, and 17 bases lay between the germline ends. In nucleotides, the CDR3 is TGTGCCAGCAGTTTATCGGTTGGGGGGAGAACGGAGACCCAGTACTTC. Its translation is CASSLSVGGRTETQYF.

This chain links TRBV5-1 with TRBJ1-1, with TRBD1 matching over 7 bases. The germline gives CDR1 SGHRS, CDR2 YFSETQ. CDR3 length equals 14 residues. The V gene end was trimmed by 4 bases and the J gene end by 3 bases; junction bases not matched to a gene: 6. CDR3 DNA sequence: TGCGCCAGCAGCGGTACAGGGGCGGACACTGAAGCTTTCTTT. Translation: CASSGTGADTEAFF.

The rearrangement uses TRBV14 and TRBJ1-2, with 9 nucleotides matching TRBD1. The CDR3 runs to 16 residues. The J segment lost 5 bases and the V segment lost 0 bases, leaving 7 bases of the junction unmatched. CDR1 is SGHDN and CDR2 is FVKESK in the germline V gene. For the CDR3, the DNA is TGTGCCAGCAGCCAAGATCTACAGGGGACAGGGTATGGCTACACCTTC. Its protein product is CASSQDLQGTGYGYTF. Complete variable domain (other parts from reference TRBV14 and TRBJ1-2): EAGVTQFPSHSVIEKGQTVTLRCDPISGHDNLYWYRRVMGKEIKFLLHFVKESKQDESGMPNNRFLAERTGGTYSTLKVQPAELEDSGVYFCASSQDLQGTGYGYTFGSGTRLTVV.

The CDR3 sequence: CASSYGRGTSSYEQYF. The CDR3 region has the DNA TGTGCCAGCAGTTATGGAAGGGGCACGAGCTCCTACGAGCAGTACTTC. The V and J genes are TRBV6-2 or TRBV6-3 and TRBJ2-7; a weak D match, TRBD1 (5 bases). The CDR3 runs 16 residues. The V gene's germline CDR1 is MNHEY and CDR2 SVGEGT. The V end was cut by 3 bases, the J end by 0 bases, with 15 bases between.

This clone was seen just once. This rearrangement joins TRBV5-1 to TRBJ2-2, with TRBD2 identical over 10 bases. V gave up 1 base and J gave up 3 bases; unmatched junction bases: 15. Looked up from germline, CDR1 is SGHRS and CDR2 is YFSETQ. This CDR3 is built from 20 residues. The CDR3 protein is CASSLKLAGEVGRDTGELFF. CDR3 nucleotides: TGCGCCAGCAGCTTGAAGCTAGCGGGAGAGGTTGGGCGCGACACCGGGGAGCTGTTTTTT. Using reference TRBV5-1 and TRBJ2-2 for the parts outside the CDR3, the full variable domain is KAGVTQTPRYLIKTRGQQVTLSCSPISGHRSVSWYQQTPGQGLQFLFEYFSETQRNKGNFPGRFSGRQFSNSRSEMNVSTLELGDSALYLCASSLKLAGEVGRDTGELFFGEGSRLTVL.

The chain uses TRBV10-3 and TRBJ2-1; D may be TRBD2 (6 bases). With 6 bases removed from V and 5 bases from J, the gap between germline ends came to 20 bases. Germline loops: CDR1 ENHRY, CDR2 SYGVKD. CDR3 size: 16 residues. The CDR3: CAIRLSSGLGNNEQFF. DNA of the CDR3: TGTGCCATCAGATTATCCTCGGGACTGGGGAACAATGAGCAGTTCTTC.

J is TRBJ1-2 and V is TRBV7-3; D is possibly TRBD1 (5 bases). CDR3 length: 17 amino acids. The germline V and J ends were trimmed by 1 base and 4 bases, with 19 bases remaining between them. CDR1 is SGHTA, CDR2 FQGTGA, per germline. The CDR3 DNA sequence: TGTGCCAGCAGCTTAAGGGCCGCGGGGCAGAAGATCTATGGCTACACCTTC. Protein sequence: CASSLRAAGQKIYGYTF.

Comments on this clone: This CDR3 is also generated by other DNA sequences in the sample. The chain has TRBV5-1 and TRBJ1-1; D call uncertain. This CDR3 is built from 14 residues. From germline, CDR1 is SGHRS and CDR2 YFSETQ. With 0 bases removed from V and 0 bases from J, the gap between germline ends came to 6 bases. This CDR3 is CASSLAGMNTEAFF. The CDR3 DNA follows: TGCGCCAGCAGCTTGGCAGGAATGAACACTGAAGCTTTCTTT.

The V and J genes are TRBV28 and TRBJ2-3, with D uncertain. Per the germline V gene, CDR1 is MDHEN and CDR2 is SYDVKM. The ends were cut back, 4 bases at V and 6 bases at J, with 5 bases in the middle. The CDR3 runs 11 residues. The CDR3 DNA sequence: TGTGCCAGCAGTTCAGCGGATACGCAGTATTTT. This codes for CASSSADTQYF.

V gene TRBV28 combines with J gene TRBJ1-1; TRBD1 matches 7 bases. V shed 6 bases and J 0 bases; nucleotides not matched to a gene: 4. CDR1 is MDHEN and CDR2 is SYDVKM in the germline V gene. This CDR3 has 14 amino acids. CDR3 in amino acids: CASSRTGVNTEAFF. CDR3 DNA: TGTGCCAGCAGCAGGACAGGAGTGAACACTGAAGCTTTCTTT.

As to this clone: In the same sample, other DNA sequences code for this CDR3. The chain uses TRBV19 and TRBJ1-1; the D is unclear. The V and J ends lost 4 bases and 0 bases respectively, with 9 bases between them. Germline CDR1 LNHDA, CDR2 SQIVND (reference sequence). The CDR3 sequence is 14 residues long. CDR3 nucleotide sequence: TGTGCCAGTAGTAGTCCAGGCTTGAACACTGAAGCTTTCTTT. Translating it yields CASSSPGLNTEAFF.

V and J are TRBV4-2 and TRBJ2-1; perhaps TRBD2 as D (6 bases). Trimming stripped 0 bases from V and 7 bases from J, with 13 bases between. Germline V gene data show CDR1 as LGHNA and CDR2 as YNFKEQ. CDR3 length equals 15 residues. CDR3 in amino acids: CASSQDQARENEQFF. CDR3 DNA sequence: TGTGCCAGCAGCCAAGACCAAGCTCGGGAGAATGAGCAGTTCTTC.

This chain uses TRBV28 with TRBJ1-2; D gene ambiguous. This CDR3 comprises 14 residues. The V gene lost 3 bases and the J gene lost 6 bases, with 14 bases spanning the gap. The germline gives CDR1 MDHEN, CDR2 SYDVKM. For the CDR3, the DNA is TGTGCCAGCAGTTTGGCGGGCTCTCGGGATGGCTACACCTTC. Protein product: CASSLAGSRDGYTF.